The rows below give T cell receptor beta chains drawn from one sample of a study of CD8+ T cells in alopecia areata. This table comes from immunoSEQ multiplex PCR, and its TCRdb copy is limited to in-frame clones, with some not included. The repertoire holds under 250,000 clones, more than 55% seen once, with 0.95% to 1.5% in the top ten. Sequenced material: CD4+ T cells sorted from blood, taken at week 44, from a patient treated with tofacitinib. Source of these receptors: a human donor with alopecia areata. Each CDR3 is given with its conserved first and last residue. A D gene is named only where the DNA matches it firmly. Some rows mark clone size as missing; the rest say once, few, many or name a class of expanded clone.

v_call	j_call	clone_size	d_call	cdr3_aa	cdr3_nt
TRBV9	TRBJ2-2	NA	NA	CASSVAGIGTGELFF	TGTGCCAGCAGCGTAGCCGGGATTGGTACCGGGGAGCTGTTTTTT
TRBV29-1	TRBJ1-1	NA	NA	CTVVQNPGTEAFF	TGCACCGTTGTTCAGAATCCGGGGACTGAAGCTTTCTTT
TRBV11-2	TRBJ2-7	once	NA	CASSLDLGWGPSYEQYF	TGTGCCAGCAGCTTAGATCTCGGGTGGGGACCATCCTACGAGCAGTACTTC
TRBV18	TRBJ1-5	few	NA	CASSPDRGNSNQPQHF	TGTGCCAGCTCACCAGATAGAGGGAATAGCAATCAGCCCCAGCATTTT
TRBV5-1	TRBJ2-1	NA	NA	CASSKSGTKTYNEQFF	TGCGCCAGCAGCAAGTCCGGGACCAAAACTTACAATGAGCAGTTCTTC
TRBV2	TRBJ2-1	NA	NA	CATLNNEQFF	TGTGCCACGCTAAACAATGAGCAGTTCTTC
TRBV7-9	TRBJ2-3	NA	TRBD1	CASSREQGARLTDTQYF	TGTGCCAGCAGCAGAGAGCAGGGGGCGCGGCTCACAGATACGCAGTATTTT
TRBV4-3	TRBJ2-1	NA	TRBD1	CASSHRTGAGGNEQFF	TGCGCCAGCAGCCACCGAACAGGGGCCGGTGGCAATGAGCAGTTCTTC
TRBV10-3	TRBJ2-7	NA	TRBD1	CAISEPTRGPYEQYF	TGTGCCATCAGTGAGCCCACGAGGGGGCCCTACGAGCAGTACTTC
TRBV29-1	TRBJ2-7	NA	NA	CSVTLGAHEQYF	TGCAGCGTCACGTTAGGGGCCCACGAGCAGTACTTC
TRBV7-9	TRBJ2-2	NA	NA	CASSLETGGELFF	TGTGCCAGCAGCCTCGAGACAGGAGGGGAGCTGTTTTTT
TRBV2	TRBJ2-2	few	NA	CASSDTDTGELFF	TGTGCCAGCAGTGACACAGACACCGGGGAGCTGTTTTTT
TRBV4-3	TRBJ2-1	NA	NA	CASSQSPEGTYNEQFF	TGCGCCAGCAGCCAATCCCCGGAGGGGACCTACAATGAGCAGTTCTTC
TRBV29-1	TRBJ1-2	few	NA	CSVVEGFDGYTF	TGCAGCGTTGTAGAGGGGTTCGATGGCTACACCTTC
TRBV7-2	TRBJ2-2	NA	TRBD2	CASSSGVAGPTGELFF	TGTGCCAGCAGCTCCGGGGTAGCGGGGCCCACCGGGGAGCTGTTTTTT
TRBV29-1	TRBJ2-5	NA	NA	CSAQVQEETQYF	TGCAGCGCCCAAGTGCAGGAAGAGACCCAGTACTTC
TRBV10-3	TRBJ2-3	NA	TRBD2	CAISGGLGGDTQYF	TGTGCCATCAGTGGGGGACTAGGTGGAGATACGCAGTATTTT
TRBV14	TRBJ2-3	few	TRBD2	CASSQRTSGADTQYF	TGTGCCAGCAGCCAAAGGACTAGTGGCGCAGATACGCAGTATTTT
TRBV27	TRBJ2-7	few	TRBD1	CASSLDRSYEQYF	TGTGCCAGCAGTTTGGACAGGAGCTACGAGCAGTACTTC
TRBV11-2	TRBJ1-4	few	NA	CASSLDGKSNEKLFF	TGTGCCAGCAGCTTAGATGGGAAGTCTAATGAAAAACTGTTTTTT
TRBV6-5	TRBJ1-1	NA	NA	CATTPRVNTEAFF	TGTGCCACGACGCCGCGGGTGAACACTGAAGCTTTCTTT